Below, 32 T cell receptor beta chains from the same sample are listed, as sequenced in a study of control samples from healthy donors and cancer patients. Method: immunoSEQ multiplex PCR; TCRdb's copy keeps in-frame clones and lacks some. Here the sample spans fewer than 85,000 clones, roughly 90% being singletons. The sequencing sample was made of blood. These receptors all come from a middle-aged man in good health.

This chain links TRBV27 with TRBJ1-3; D is unresolved. The germline gives CDR1 MNHEY, CDR2 SMNVEV (reference sequence). The CDR3 covers 15 residues. V was cut by 7 bases and J by 1 base, with 14 bases left in between. The CDR3 sequence is CASKPAGYSGNTIYF. The CDR3 coding sequence is TGTGCCAGCAAGCCCGCGGGGTATTCTGGAAACACCATATATTTT.

This clone showed up just a few times. The rearrangement links TRBV7-2 to TRBJ2-3; possibly TRBD2 for D (7 bases). The CDR3 loop spans 15 amino acids. Trimming took 1 base from V and 4 from J, leaving 12 bases between them. CDR1 and CDR2 from the germline V gene are SGHTA and FQGNSA. The CDR3 sequence: CASSLVGGAADTQYF. The CDR3 DNA sequence: TGTGCCAGCAGCTTAGTGGGGGGGGCAGCAGATACGCAGTATTTT.

This clone has just one count. Germline is not matched at one junction end, which may reflect a read error. The V gene is TRBV7-3, the J gene TRBJ1-2; 7 nucleotides match TRBD1. Germline values: CDR1 SGHTA, CDR2 FQGTGA. The CDR3 has 15 residues. The CDR3, as DNA: TGCGCCAGCAGCGTAGGGGGCAGGGGGGACTATGGCTACACCTTC. It is translated as CASSVGGRGDYGYTF.

In nucleotides, the CDR3 is TGTGCCAGCAGCGGCCGGGACAGGGCTAACACTGAAGCTTTCTTT. This translates into CASSGRDRANTEAFF. The chain is built from TRBV7-2 and TRBJ1-1, with 9 bases aligning to TRBD1. Germline V CDR1 and CDR2: SGHTA, FQGNSA. The junction had 6 bases not matched to a gene; V was cut back by 5 bases and J by 2 bases. The CDR3 covers 15 residues.

The chain joins TRBV2 to TRBJ1-2, with unresolved D. The V gene's germline CDR1 is SNHLY and CDR2 FYNNEI. The CDR3 spans 12 residues. Trimming removed 0 bases at V and 5 bases at J, with 4 bases between. In DNA form, the CDR3 reads TGTGCCAGCAGTGAAGCGCAGTATGGCTACACCTTC. This encodes CASSEAQYGYTF.

The V and J genes are TRBV2 and TRBJ2-7; TRBD2 matches 8 bases. This CDR3 contains 14 residues. J was trimmed by 2 bases and V by 4 bases; bases with no gene match: 4. Germline-derived CDR1 and CDR2 are SNHLY and FYNNEI. The CDR3 region is CASSVAGTAYEQYF. The CDR3 DNA is TGTGCCAGCAGTGTAGCGGGGACCGCCTACGAGCAGTACTTC.

The genes are TRBV9 and TRBJ2-5; maybe TRBD2 (6 bases). Germline CDR1 is SGDLS and CDR2 is YYNGEE. The CDR3 covers 15 residues. Between the trimmed V and J ends, which lost 2 bases and 5 bases, there was a span of 16 bases. The CDR3 here is CASSVGSSGVETQYF. Here the CDR3 DNA reads TGTGCCAGCAGCGTCGGCTCCTCGGGGGTGGAGACCCAGTACTTC.

The chain has TRBV5-6 and TRBJ1-6; 7 bases line up with TRBD1. Germline CDR1 SGHDT, CDR2 YYEEEE. J was trimmed by 17 bases and V by 6 bases; bases with no gene match: 11. This CDR3 has 12 residues. The CDR3 spells CASTRSTGMVHF. CDR3 sequence (DNA): TGTGCCAGCACGAGATCGACAGGGATGGTCCACTTT.

CDR3 residues: CASKSGGAGNTIYF. The CDR3 DNA sequence: TGCGCCAGCAAGTCAGGGGGCGCCGGAAACACCATATATTTT. V is TRBV10-2 and J is TRBJ1-3; 8 bases fit TRBD1. Germline V gene sequence: CDR1 WSHSY, CDR2 SAAADI. The CDR3 totals 14 residues. Trimming cost V 7 bases and J 4 bases; bases outside gene matches: 6.

The V gene is TRBV7-2, the J gene TRBJ1-3; the D is unclear. This CDR3 contains 16 residues. Germline values: CDR1 SGHTA, CDR2 FQGNSA. Trimming stripped 5 bases from V and 0 bases from J, with 14 bases between. The CDR3 spells CASSLGPIASGNTIYF. CDR3 nucleotide sequence: TGTGCCAGCAGCCTAGGACCGATCGCCTCTGGAAACACCATATATTTT. Drawing the rest from reference TRBV7-2 and TRBJ1-3, the complete variable domain is GAGVSQSPSNKVTEKGKDVELRCDPISGHTALYWYRQSLGQGLEFLIYFQGNSAPDKSGLPSDRFSAERTGGSVSTLTIQRTQQEDSAVYLCASSLGPIASGNTIYFGEGSWLTVV.

This clone was seen more than once but under ten times. This rearrangement joins TRBV12-5 to TRBJ1-6; D gene unclear. The germline V and J ends were trimmed by 0 bases and 3 bases, with 18 bases remaining between them. The CDR3 totals 19 residues. Germline CDR1 is LGHNT and CDR2 is FRNRAP. The CDR3 DNA sequence: TGTGCTAGTGGTTTGGTTACCACCGGAGTAGAGTACTATAATTCACCCCTCCACTTT. It yields the protein CASGLVTTGVEYYNSPLHF.

This clone was detected once. CDR3 nucleotides: TGTGCCAGCCCAGCGGTGGGGAACACTGAAGCTTTCTTT. Its translation: CASPAVGNTEAFF. The chain joins TRBV6-5 to TRBJ1-1; the D is unclear. Germline CDR1 MNHEY, CDR2 SVGAGI. This CDR3 is 13 amino acids long. The V end was cut by 8 bases, the J end by 1 base, with 11 bases between.

The V call is TRBV10-1, the J call TRBJ1-1; D may be TRBD1 (5 bases). CDR1 and CDR2 from the germline V gene are WNHNN and SYGVQD (reference sequence). Trimming took off 9 bases at V and 6 bases at J, with 14 bases between the two ends. The CDR3 spans 12 residues. CDR3 amino acids: CARYPRGPEAFF. As DNA, the CDR3 is TGCGCCAGGTATCCAAGGGGCCCTGAAGCTTTCTTT.

With respect to this clone: Other DNA sequences in the same sample also yield this CDR3. The V gene is TRBV20-1, the J gene TRBJ2-5, with D perhaps TRBD1 or TRBD2 (5 bases each). V was cut by 6 bases and J by 2 bases, with 7 bases left in between. The CDR3 has 11 residues. Germline assignment: CDR1 DFQATT and CDR2 SNEGSKA (reference sequence). CDR3 sequence (DNA): TGCAGTGCGGGACCGCAAGAGACCCAGTACTTC. Protein: CSAGPQETQYF.

The J gene is TRBJ2-7, the V gene TRBV3-1 (or the pseudogene TRBV3-2); D possibly corresponds to TRBD2 (6 bases). V was clipped by 1 base and J by 0 bases, with 7 bases between them. There are 14 residues in the CDR3. CDR1 is LGHDT, CDR2 YNNKEL, per germline (reference sequence). The DNA of the CDR3 is TGTGCCAGCAGCCAAGCGGGGGACTCCTACGAGCAGTACTTC. Translating gives CASSQAGDSYEQYF.

The chain recombines TRBV7-9 with TRBJ1-1, with a possible D match to TRBD1 (5 bases). The CDR3 consists of 15 residues. Looked up from germline, CDR1 is SEHNR and CDR2 is FQNEAQ (reference sequence). Deletions cut 2 bases from V and 4 bases from J, with 14 bases between. The CDR3 here is CASSLFGREGTEAFF. CDR3 nucleotide sequence: TGTGCCAGCAGCTTATTTGGCAGGGAGGGCACTGAAGCTTTCTTT.

The chain joins TRBV10-3 to TRBJ2-2; D call uncertain. Germline V gene data show CDR1 as ENHRY and CDR2 as SYGVKD. The CDR3 consists of 14 residues. Trimming left V 3 bases short and J 0 bases short, with 5 bases between. This CDR3 reads CAISDTPNTGELFF. As DNA, the CDR3 is TGTGCCATCAGTGATACCCCGAACACCGGGGAGCTGTTTTTT.

J is TRBJ1-3 and V is TRBV21-1; no check of the table's D call, TRBD1, against the DNA was made. TRBV21-1 is a pseudogene. The CDR3 covers 16 residues. CDR3 loop: CARPKGQGTSGNTIYF. The CDR3 nucleotides read TGTGCCAGACCCAAGGGACAGGGGACCTCTGGAAACACCATATATTTT.

The chain employs TRBV9 and TRBJ2-1; D possibly corresponds to TRBD2 (7 bases). CDR3 size: 15 residues. V was trimmed by 6 bases and J by 1 base, leaving 14 bases between them. Germline loops: CDR1 SGDLS, CDR2 YYNGEE. The CDR3 DNA follows: TGTGCCAGCACCCCGGGGGGCGGGTCCTACAATGAGCAGTTCTTC. This encodes CASTPGGGSYNEQFF. Full variable domain (remainder filled in from reference TRBV9 and TRBJ2-1): DSGVTQTPKHLITATGQRVTLRCSPRSGDLSVYWYQQSLDQGLQFLIQYYNGEERAKGNILERFSAQQFPDLHSELNLSSLELGDSALYFCASTPGGGSYNEQFFGPGTRLTVL.

The V gene is TRBV4-3, the J gene TRBJ2-2; 8 nucleotides line up with TRBD2. J was trimmed by 1 base and V by 0 bases; bases with no gene match: 4. The CDR3 sequence is 17 residues long. The V gene's germline CDR1 is LGHNA and CDR2 YSLEER. The CDR3 region has the DNA TGCGCCAGCAGCCAAGATTCGGCGGGGGGGAACACCGGGGAGCTGTTTTTT. This encodes CASSQDSAGGNTGELFF.

The chain carries TRBV7-9 and TRBJ2-7, with D perhaps matching TRBD1 or TRBD2 (5 bases each). The CDR3 loop spans 17 amino acids. Trimming removed 4 bases from V and 2 bases from J, with 21 bases in between. CDR1 is SEHNR and CDR2 is FQNEAQ in the germline V gene (reference sequence). DNA of the CDR3: TGTGCCAGCAGCTCTGCTCACCGGGACCGAGTCCCCTACGAGCAGTACTTC. Its translation: CASSSAHRDRVPYEQYF.

This chain joins TRBV5-1 and TRBJ2-3, with 8 bases lining up with TRBD2. CDR1 and CDR2 (germline): SGHRS, YFSETQ. This CDR3 region has 16 residues. J was trimmed by 6 bases and V by 0 bases; bases with no gene match: 9. The CDR3 sequence: CASSLASGPGGDTQYF. CDR3 nucleotides: TGCGCCAGCAGCTTGGCCTCCGGGCCGGGGGGGGATACGCAGTATTTT.

The chain carries TRBV7-9 and TRBJ1-6; D may be TRBD1 (6 bases). CDR3 size: 14 residues. CDR1 and CDR2 (germline): SEHNR, FQNEAQ (reference sequence). With 6 bases removed from V and 5 bases from J, the gap between germline ends came to 11 bases. The CDR3 DNA is TGTGCCAGCAGGGGGGCTACGAATAATTCACCCCTCCACTTT. It yields the protein CASRGATNNSPLHF.

The V call is TRBV19, the J call TRBJ1-1; D ambiguous. CDR3 length: 16 amino acids. Germline V gene sequence: CDR1 LNHDA, CDR2 SQIVND (reference sequence). V was trimmed by 3 bases and J by 5 bases, leaving 19 bases between them. This CDR3 reads CASSMFGSRVGTEAFF. The CDR3 nucleotides are TGTGCCAGTAGTATGTTTGGCAGTAGAGTTGGGACTGAAGCTTTCTTT.

This chain links TRBV6-1 with TRBJ1-2; the D is unclear. The CDR3 runs 14 residues. V gave up 1 base and J gave up 10 bases, with 16 bases separating them. The germline gives CDR1 MNHNS, CDR2 SASEGT. CDR3 coding DNA: TGTGCCAGCAGTGAAGGACTGGGCCTGCGTCACTACACCTTC. Translation: CASSEGLGLRHYTF.

This chain uses TRBV12-3 or TRBV12-4 with TRBJ1-1, with D unclear. There are 11 residues in the CDR3. Between the trimmed V and J ends, which lost 6 bases and 1 base, there was a span of 3 bases. CDR3 region: CASSPNTEAFF. The CDR3 coding sequence is TGTGCCAGCAGCCCGAACACTGAAGCTTTCTTT.

V gene TRBV9 combines with J gene TRBJ1-3, with a weak D call TRBD1 (5 bases). This CDR3 spans 14 amino acids. CDR1 and CDR2 from the germline V gene are SGDLS and YYNGEE. Trimming removed 5 bases from V and 2 bases from J, with 11 bases in between. CDR3 protein: CASSDGTAGNTIYF. The CDR3 DNA follows: TGTGCCAGCAGTGATGGGACGGCTGGAAACACCATATATTTT.

The chain has TRBV20-1 and TRBJ1-1; D not certain. Germline assignment: CDR1 DFQATT and CDR2 SNEGSKA (reference sequence). There are 11 residues in the CDR3. Trimming stripped 1 base from V and 6 bases from J, with 6 bases between. CDR3: CSARGESEAFF. CDR3 nucleotide sequence: TGCAGTGCTAGAGGAGAGTCTGAAGCTTTCTTT.

The chain recombines TRBV4-1 with TRBJ1-1, with a weak D call TRBD1 (6 bases). V lost 6 bases to trimming and J lost 2 bases, with 16 bases between them. The germline V gene has CDR1 MGHRA and CDR2 YSYEKL. The CDR3 covers 15 residues. CDR3 sequence (DNA): TGCGCCAGCAGGGGGGTGTTGGGGGCAAACACTGAAGCTTTCTTT. Its translation is CASRGVLGANTEAFF.

The chain combines TRBV19 with TRBJ2-2; 9 bases are a match to TRBD1. CDR3 length equals 15 residues. Germline assignment: CDR1 LNHDA and CDR2 SQIVND (reference sequence). J lost 5 bases, V lost 7 bases, and 8 bases had no gene match. CDR3 residues: CASKQQGAGTGELFF. The CDR3 DNA is TGTGCCAGTAAACAACAGGGGGCTGGGACCGGGGAGCTGTTTTTT. Looking up the rest from reference TRBV19 and TRBJ2-2 gives the full variable domain: DGGITQSPKYLFRKEGQNVTLSCEQNLNHDAMYWYRQDPGQGLRLIYYSQIVNDFQKGDIAEGYSVSREKKESFPLTVTSAQKNPTAFYLCASKQQGAGTGELFFGEGSRLTVL.

The J gene is TRBJ2-1, the V gene TRBV11-2; D may be TRBD2 (7 bases). V was clipped by 2 bases and J by 3 bases, with 8 bases between them. This CDR3 spans 14 amino acids. From germline, CDR1 is SGHAT and CDR2 FQNNGV. The CDR3 region has the DNA TGTGCCAGCAGCTTAAGGGGGGGCTACAATGAGCAGTTCTTC. This translates into CASSLRGGYNEQFF.

The sample holds one count of this clone. CDR3 sequence (DNA): TGTGCCAGCATTGGTAGCAATCAGCCCCAGCATTTT. Amino acid sequence: CASIGSNQPQHF. This sequence joins TRBV6-5 and TRBJ1-5; D gene ambiguous. Germline CDR1 MNHEY, CDR2 SVGAGI. The CDR3 extends over 12 amino acids. V gave up 7 bases and J gave up 0 bases, with 4 bases separating them.